A selection of T cell receptor beta chains follows, all from one sample in a study of molecular identifiers for immune sequencing clone quantification. TCRdb reprocessed the PCR reads via MiXCR and lists one record per CDR3 protein. The sample includes around 480,000 distinct CDR3 sequences, around 23% of them seen just once. The specimen was naive CD8+ T cells from blood, with Jurkat cell RNA spiked in. The receptor source for this set is a human donor in good health. Some libraries in this study had Jurkat cell RNA spiked in. Both conserved end residues are part of each CDR3. Fields, in order: J gene, clone size, V gene, CDR3 protein. Clone size, where shown, is once, few, many, or a class for clones that have expanded.

TRBJ2-3 few TRBV30 CAGTSGGAITDTQYF
TRBJ2-5 few TRBV12-3/TRBV12-4 CASSTQAGGEETQYF
TRBJ2-3 . TRBV20-1 CSARGTASSSTDTQYF
TRBJ1-2 . TRBV6-2/TRBV6-3 CASSYNGANYGYTF
TRBJ2-2 many TRBV24-1 CATSVGYTGELFF
TRBJ2-1 many TRBV4-1 CASSQEQGYEQFF
TRBJ1-2 . TRBV12-3/TRBV12-4 CASSPPPGFGYTF
TRBJ2-1 . TRBV6-2/TRBV6-3 CASSYEDSRVNAQFF
TRBJ1-5 . TRBV12-3/TRBV12-4 CASSLDTGRNQPQHF
TRBJ1-6 once TRBV4-1 CARSQDPAGIHSPLHF
TRBJ2-3 few TRBV12-3/TRBV12-4 CASTFSGPTDTQYF
TRBJ2-3 few TRBV27 CASSQGSRLGPGTQYF
TRBJ2-3 few TRBV6-6 CASSYFFGGATDTQYF
TRBJ1-2 . TRBV7-9 CASSAAGAHYSYTF
TRBJ2-1 many TRBV6-5 CASSTNVGETYNEQFF
TRBJ2-4 many TRBV23-1 CASSQSSPGQIAKNIQYF
TRBJ2-1 . TRBV4-1 CASSARGSYEQFF
TRBJ2-7 many TRBV5-1 CASSLVSGGGYEQYF
TRBJ1-2 many TRBV9 CASSVETPTGGSYGYTF
TRBJ1-2 . TRBV3-1 CASSQDRVQPNDGYTF
TRBJ2-3 few TRBV4-3 CASSQETTMAGAADTQYF
TRBJ2-1 few TRBV7-2 CASSLSSGSGALF
TRBJ1-1 many TRBV30 CAWSSPSEAITEAFF
TRBJ2-7 . TRBV5-1 CASSPALTKTYEQYF
TRBJ2-7 many TRBV7-9 CASSPVLTPSYEQYF